This entry lists 22 T cell receptor beta chains sequenced from one sample in a study of blood T cell repertoires in COVID-19. Method: immunoSEQ multiplex PCR; TCRdb's copy keeps in-frame clones and lacks some. The table includes hundreds of thousands of clones, approximately 86% detected once. The specimen sequenced was PBMCs or T cells enriched from blood (not recorded which). Receptor source: a woman between 50 and 59 years old who had recovered from COVID-19.

This clone was seen once. The rearrangement links TRBV28 to TRBJ2-1; 9 bases are shared with TRBD1. CDR1 is MDHEN and CDR2 is SYDVKM in the germline V gene. V dropped 4 bases and J dropped 5; count of bases not matched to a gene: 9. This CDR3 spans 16 amino acids. The CDR3 region has the DNA TGTGCCAGCAGTTCGTACCGGGACAGGGTTCACAATGAGCAGTTCTTC. Protein product: CASSSYRDRVHNEQFF.

This chain links TRBV5-1 with TRBJ2-2; D is ambiguous. The CDR3 contains 15 residues. The V gene's germline CDR1 is SGHRS and CDR2 YFSETQ. The V end was cut by 6 bases, the J end by 1 base, with 13 bases between. The CDR3 spells CASTESRGNTGELFF. CDR3 in DNA: TGCGCCAGCACGGAGTCTCGTGGGAACACCGGGGAGCTGTTTTTT.

This sequence joins TRBV7-2 and TRBJ2-1; 15 bases are shared with TRBD2. After removal of 5 bases from V and 9 bases from J, the junction contained 8 bases not matched to a gene. The CDR3 is made up of 16 amino acids. Germline CDR1 reads SGHTA; CDR2 reads FQGNSA. The CDR3 is CASSQPRTSGRVEQFF. Here the CDR3 DNA reads TGTGCCAGCAGCCAACCCAGGACTAGCGGGAGGGTTGAGCAGTTCTTC.

The chain uses TRBV28 and TRBJ2-1, with 7 bases lining up with TRBD2. The CDR3 is made up of 15 amino acids. Germline V gene sequence: CDR1 MDHEN, CDR2 SYDVKM. CDR3 in amino acids: CGTASGGSSYNEQFF. Here the CDR3 DNA reads TGTGGCACAGCGAGTGGCGGGAGCTCCTACAATGAGCAGTTCTTC.

With respect to this clone: The sample holds other DNA sequences that translate to the same CDR3. The V and J genes are TRBV7-2 and TRBJ2-2; TRBD2 agrees at 9 bases. This CDR3 contains 15 residues. The V gene's germline CDR1 is SGHTA and CDR2 FQGNSA. V lost 5 bases to trimming and J lost 2 bases; unmatched junction nucleotides: 3. The CDR3 bases are TGTGCCAGCAGCCCGGGACTAGCTAACACCGGGGAGCTGTTTTTT. Residues: CASSPGLANTGELFF.

The sample holds one count of this clone. This chain joins TRBV29-1 and TRBJ2-5, with D possibly being TRBD1 (5 bases). This CDR3 contains 15 residues. Germline values: CDR1 SQVTM, CDR2 ANQGSEA. V was clipped by 0 bases and J by 3 bases, with 14 bases between them. CDR3 residues: CSVEDFLDSEETQYF. The CDR3 bases are TGCAGCGTTGAAGATTTCCTAGACAGTGAAGAGACCCAGTACTTC.

This rearrangement joins TRBV6-5 to TRBJ2-7, with D unclear. There are 12 residues in the CDR3. The germline V gene encodes CDR1 MNHEY and CDR2 SVGAGI. Between the trimmed V and J ends, which lost 7 bases and 4 bases, there was a span of 11 bases. The CDR3 DNA reads as TGTGCCAGCACAGTATCCGGGTACGAGCAGTACTTC. Translating it yields CASTVSGYEQYF.

The chain joins TRBV3-1 (or the pseudogene TRBV3-2) to TRBJ2-1, with a tentative D call TRBD2 (6 bases). Trimming shortened V by 0 bases and J by 11 bases, and 11 bases separated the two germline ends. Per the germline V gene, CDR1 is LGHDT and CDR2 is YNNKEL (reference sequence). The CDR3 loop spans 13 amino acids. As DNA, the CDR3 is TGTGCCAGCAGCCAAGACCGGACTACGCAGCAGTTCTTC. The encoded protein is CASSQDRTTQQFF.

This clone was recorded once. The V gene is TRBV11-2, the J gene TRBJ1-4, with a tentative D call TRBD1 (6 bases). This CDR3 region has 13 residues. With 6 bases removed from V and 4 bases from J, the gap between germline ends came to 9 bases. In germline, CDR1 is SGHAT, CDR2 FQNNGV. The CDR3 spells CASRRTVNEKLFF. In DNA, the CDR3 is TGTGCCAGCAGAAGGACAGTTAATGAAAAACTGTTTTTT.

The chain joins TRBV7-8 to TRBJ2-1; perhaps TRBD2 as D (5 bases). There are 15 residues in the CDR3. V was pared by 5 bases and J by 9 bases, with 20 bases between. Germline CDR1 is SGHVS and CDR2 is FQNEAQ. CDR3 loop: CASSPPRLASGEQFF. The CDR3 region has the DNA TGTGCCAGCAGCCCCCCGCGGCTAGCTTCTGGTGAGCAGTTCTTC.

This clone has only one observation. The chain uses TRBV24-1 and TRBJ2-6, with 10 bases identical to TRBD2. This CDR3 has 19 amino acids. V was pared by 3 bases and J by 0 bases, with 7 bases of the junction left unmatched. CDR1 and CDR2 from the germline V gene are KGHDR and SFDVKD. CDR3 region: CATSDRTSGETSGANVLTF. CDR3 in DNA: TGTGCCACCAGTGATAGGACTAGCGGAGAGACCTCTGGGGCCAACGTCCTGACTTTC.

This clone has a single count. The chain carries TRBV10-2 and TRBJ2-2; maybe TRBD2 (6 bases). Trimming cost V 7 bases and J 4 bases, with 16 bases left between them. This CDR3 region has 15 residues. The germline CDR1 and CDR2 sequences are WSHSY and SAAADI. The CDR3 DNA is TGCGCCAGCAAAGATGGGCTAGCGTTCACCGGGGAGCTGTTTTTT. Translating it yields CASKDGLAFTGELFF.

This clone was observed a few times. This chain connects TRBV7-2 to TRBJ1-2; 9 bases fit TRBD1. CDR1 and CDR2 (germline): SGHTA, FQGNSA. V lost 3 bases to trimming and J lost 5 bases; unmatched junction nucleotides: 4. The CDR3 sequence is 14 residues long. The DNA for the CDR3 is TGTGCCAGCAGCTTCCAGGACAGGGGTTATGGCTACACCTTC. It is translated as CASSFQDRGYGYTF.

This clone has just one count. The chain combines TRBV28 with TRBJ2-2; the D is unclear. CDR1 is MDHEN and CDR2 is SYDVKM in the germline V gene. This CDR3 is 13 amino acids long. The ends were cut back, 2 bases at V and 5 bases at J, with 6 bases in the middle. The CDR3 region is CASSLVETGELFF. DNA of the CDR3: TGTGCCAGCAGTTTAGTAGAAACCGGGGAGCTGTTTTTT.

The chain carries TRBV28 and TRBJ1-1, with D perhaps matching TRBD1 (5 bases). CDR3 length: 15 residues. Germline V gives CDR1 MDHEN, CDR2 SYDVKM. The V gene lost 3 bases and the J gene lost 10 bases, with 21 bases spanning the gap. CDR3 protein: CASSFLTPRVAGAFF. CDR3 coding DNA: TGTGCCAGCAGTTTTCTGACTCCCAGGGTTGCCGGAGCTTTCTTT. The full variable domain, rest sourced from reference TRBV28 and TRBJ1-1, is DVKVTQSSRYLVKRTGEKVFLECVQDMDHENMFWYRQDPGLGLRLIYFSYDVKMKEKGDIPEGYSVSREKKERFSLILESASTNQTSMYLCASSFLTPRVAGAFFGQGTRLTVV.

This rearrangement joins TRBV28 to TRBJ2-1; D unresolved. This CDR3 has 14 amino acids. The V gene's germline CDR1 is MDHEN and CDR2 SYDVKM. Trimming removed 5 bases at V and 6 bases at J, with 14 bases between. The CDR3 loop is CASSREISSNEQFF. Written as DNA, the CDR3 is TGTGCCAGCAGTCGCGAAATTAGCAGCAATGAGCAGTTCTTC. The full variable domain, completed using reference TRBV28 and TRBJ2-1, is DVKVTQSSRYLVKRTGEKVFLECVQDMDHENMFWYRQDPGLGLRLIYFSYDVKMKEKGDIPEGYSVSREKKERFSLILESASTNQTSMYLCASSREISSNEQFFGPGTRLTVL.

This clone was observed a single time. Other DNA sequences in the sample encode the same CDR3. J is TRBJ1-4 and V is TRBV5-1; 8 bases match TRBD1. CDR3 length: 14 amino acids. J gave up 5 bases and V 0 bases, and 0 bases lay outside the gene matches. CDR1 and CDR2 from the germline V gene are SGHRS and YFSETQ. The CDR3 spells CASSLGQGNEKLFF. CDR3 nucleotides: TGCGCCAGCAGCTTGGGACAGGGGAATGAAAAACTGTTTTTT.

This chain connects TRBV7-8 to TRBJ2-3, with 7 positions matching TRBD1. With 5 bases clipped from V and 2 bases from J, the junction kept 10 bases outside the gene matches. The CDR3 spans 16 residues. Germline V gene lookup returns CDR1 SGHVS and CDR2 FQNEAQ. The DNA of the CDR3 is TGTGCCAGCAGCCCCAACCACAGGGGACCCACAGATACGCAGTATTTT. Protein sequence: CASSPNHRGPTDTQYF.

This clone was counted once. V and J are TRBV6-4 and TRBJ2-3; TRBD2 agrees at 13 bases. V lost 2 bases, J lost 0 bases, and 23 bases stayed unmatched. Germline-derived CDR1 and CDR2 are MRHNA and SNTAGT. The CDR3 extends over 24 amino acids. The CDR3: CASSDSVLAGGPKQRRSSTDTQYF. DNA for the CDR3: TGTGCCAGCAGTGACAGCGTACTAGCGGGAGGGCCGAAACAACGGAGATCTAGCACAGATACGCAGTATTTT.

The CDR3 region has the DNA TGTGCCAGCACGGGACAGGGGGCCACAGATACGCAGTATTTT. Protein: CASTGQGATDTQYF. The chain uses TRBV27 and TRBJ2-3; 12 bases fit TRBD1. Trimming cost V 7 bases and J 2 bases; bases outside gene matches: 1. Germline values: CDR1 MNHEY, CDR2 SMNVEV (reference sequence). CDR3 length: 14 amino acids.

The genes are TRBV5-4 and TRBJ2-1, with TRBD2 matching 15 bases. V lost 3 bases and J lost 8; bases outside the gene matches: 3. Germline V CDR1 and CDR2: SGHNT, YYREEE (reference sequence). The CDR3 spans 15 residues. The CDR3 bases are TGTGCCAGCAGCTGGGGACTAGCGGGAGGCGATGAGCAGTTCTTC. Translation: CASSWGLAGGDEQFF.

The gene calls are TRBV10-3 and TRBJ1-5, with 8 bases identical to TRBD1. The CDR3 is 14 residues long. With 10 bases clipped from V and 3 bases from J, the junction kept 8 bases outside the gene matches. CDR1 ENHRY and CDR2 SYGVKD come from the germline V gene. The CDR3 loop reads CASTPGQVNQPQHF. Written as DNA, the CDR3 is TGTGCCAGCACTCCGGGACAGGTCAATCAGCCCCAGCATTTT.